This entry lists 24 T cell receptor beta chains sequenced from one sample in a study of blood T cell repertoires in COVID-19. Produced via immunoSEQ multiplex PCR; TCRdb's table is partial and in-frame only. The data hold 50,000 to 60,000 clones, with roughly 87% observed a single time. The specimen was peripheral blood. These TCRs come from a man in his 60s with acute or convalescent COVID-19.

The CDR3 reads CASSLLSGGSMNTEAFF. DNA for the CDR3: TGTGCCAGTAGTCTGCTCAGCGGGGGCTCAATGAACACTGAAGCTTTCTTT. The rearrangement joins TRBV19 to TRBJ1-1, with D possibly TRBD1 on 6 matching bases. The CDR3 consists of 17 residues. CDR1 and CDR2 from the germline V gene are LNHDA and SQIVND (reference sequence). V was cut by 5 bases and J by 0 bases, with 19 bases left in between.

The chain is built from TRBV27 and TRBJ2-4; D call uncertain. V was cut by 0 bases and J by 11 bases, with 11 bases left in between. The CDR3 is made up of 13 amino acids. CDR1 and CDR2 from the germline V gene are MNHEY and SMNVEV (reference sequence). The DNA for the CDR3 is TGTGCCAGCAGTTTATCACCCCGACAAGTTCAGTACTTC. Translating gives CASSLSPRQVQYF.

The chain employs TRBV7-9 and TRBJ2-7, with 9 bases that match TRBD1. The CDR3 is 14 amino acids. CDR1 is SEHNR and CDR2 is FQNEAQ in the germline V gene (reference sequence). J lost 2 bases, V lost 5 bases, and 4 bases had no gene match. In DNA, the CDR3 is TGTGCCAGCAGCCTCCGGGACAGGGCCTACGAGCAGTACTTC. Translating gives CASSLRDRAYEQYF.

This chain links TRBV29-1 with TRBJ1-2; a weak D match, TRBD1 (6 bases). The CDR3 consists of 11 residues. CDR1 SQVTM and CDR2 ANQGSEA come from the germline V gene. With 6 bases removed from V and 6 bases from J, the gap between germline ends came to 11 bases. CDR3 protein: CSVKGVDGYTF. The CDR3 DNA follows: TGCAGCGTCAAGGGGGTGGATGGCTACACCTTC.

The V and J genes are TRBV11-2 and TRBJ1-1; 7 nucleotides align to TRBD1. CDR3 length: 15 residues. Trimming took 6 bases from V and 8 from J; bases not matched to a gene: 15. In germline, CDR1 is SGHAT, CDR2 FQNNGV. CDR3 DNA sequence: TGTGCCAGCAGACATAAACAGGGGCCTTCAGGGGAAGCTTTCTTT. Translated: CASRHKQGPSGEAFF.

V usage is TRBV2 and J usage is TRBJ2-3, with D tentatively TRBD1 (6 bases). The CDR3 spans 16 residues. Germline assignment: CDR1 SNHLY and CDR2 FYNNEI. The ends were cut back, 6 bases at V and 1 base at J, with 17 bases in the middle. The CDR3 loop is CASRPTGLTGTDTQYF. The CDR3 DNA sequence: TGTGCCAGCAGACCGACAGGCCTCACGGGCACAGATACGCAGTATTTT.

The chain carries TRBV5-4 and TRBJ1-2, with 9 bases aligning to TRBD1. The germline CDR1 and CDR2 sequences are SGHNT and YYREEE (reference sequence). CDR3 size: 14 residues. V was pared by 5 bases and J by 6 bases, with 8 bases of the junction left unmatched. CDR3 region: CASSRDREDDGYTF. CDR3 sequence (DNA): TGTGCCAGCAGTCGGGACAGGGAGGATGATGGCTACACCTTC.

The chain employs TRBV5-1 and TRBJ2-7; tentatively, D is TRBD2 (6 bases). The germline V and J ends were trimmed by 2 bases and 2 bases, with 14 bases remaining between them. The CDR3 totals 15 residues. The germline CDR1 and CDR2 sequences are SGHRS and YFSETQ. CDR3 in amino acids: CASSFTGLPPYEQYF. The CDR3, as DNA: TGCGCCAGCAGCTTTACCGGACTACCCCCCTACGAGCAGTACTTC.

J is TRBJ1-5 and V is TRBV12-2; the table's D call of TRBD1 was not tested on the DNA. TRBV12-2 is an annotated pseudogene. CDR3 length: 18 amino acids. In nucleotides, the CDR3 is TGTGCAAGTCGCTTAGGCGGTCAGGGATCGCATAGCAATCAGCCCCAGCATTTT. It is translated as CASRLGGQGSHSNQPQHF.

The V gene is TRBV6-5, the J gene TRBJ2-7, with 7 nucleotides matching TRBD1. The CDR3 spans 14 residues. Germline CDR1 and CDR2: MNHEY and SVGAGI. Losses at the gene ends were 8 bases for V and 4 bases for J; bases not matched to a gene: 11. CDR3 residues: CASGLEGAKYEQYF. CDR3 nucleotide sequence: TGTGCCAGCGGTTTAGAGGGGGCAAAGTACGAGCAGTACTTC.

This clone was counted only a few times. The chain employs TRBV6-5 and TRBJ1-4; the D is unclear. Trimming pared 0 bases from V and 7 bases from J, leaving 12 bases between. CDR1 MNHEY and CDR2 SVGAGI come from the germline V gene. The CDR3 runs to 15 residues. The CDR3 DNA sequence: TGTGCCAGCAGTTACTCTGGTCTAGGAGGTGAAAAACTGTTTTTT. It specifies CASSYSGLGGEKLFF.

The rearrangement uses TRBV4-1 and TRBJ1-2, with a weak D call TRBD1 (6 bases). The V and J ends lost 1 base and 8 bases respectively, with 23 bases between them. The CDR3 length is 17 residues. Germline V CDR1 and CDR2: MGHRA, YSYEKL. The CDR3 sequence is CASSQAVHRDSPSGYTF. The DNA of the CDR3 is TGCGCCAGCAGCCAAGCGGTTCACAGGGATTCCCCTTCCGGCTACACCTTC.

The chain employs TRBV5-5 and TRBJ1-2; TRBD1 agrees at 10 bases. V gave up 4 bases and J gave up 7 bases; unmatched junction bases: 7. The CDR3 is 14 residues long. Germline-derived CDR1 and CDR2 are SGHKS and YYEKEE (reference sequence). CDR3 protein: CASSPGTGVSGYTF. The CDR3, as DNA: TGTGCCAGCAGCCCCGGGACAGGGGTTTCTGGCTACACCTTC.

The chain uses TRBV6-6 and TRBJ1-1, with 7 bases fitting TRBD1. Trimming at V came to 9 bases and at J to 4 bases, leaving 8 bases not matched to a gene. This CDR3 is 13 amino acids long. CDR1 is MNHNY, CDR2 SVGAGI, per germline (reference sequence). CDR3 coding DNA: TGTGCCAGTCACACGTACAGGGGCACTGAAGCTTTCTTT. It yields the protein CASHTYRGTEAFF.

The chain employs TRBV4-1 and TRBJ1-5, with a possible D match to TRBD1 (6 bases). This CDR3 is 16 amino acids long. The germline gives CDR1 MGHRA, CDR2 YSYEKL. V lost 1 base to trimming and J lost 5 bases, with 15 bases between them. CDR3 in DNA: TGCGCCAGCAGCCAAGGTGGCAGGGGATCCGATCAGCCCCAGCATTTT. Amino acid sequence: CASSQGGRGSDQPQHF.

Only one count was recorded for this clone. The chain joins TRBV5-1 to TRBJ2-7, with D perhaps TRBD2 (5 bases). V dropped 5 bases and J dropped 0 bases, with 12 bases sitting between them. This CDR3 is 14 amino acids long. From germline, CDR1 is SGHRS and CDR2 YFSETQ. The CDR3 DNA is TGCGCCAGCAGGTCCGGGGAACTCTCCTACGAGCAGTACTTC. It specifies CASRSGELSYEQYF.

This chain connects TRBV7-3 to TRBJ2-1, with 7 bases matching TRBD1. CDR3 size: 14 residues. V lost 7 bases to trimming and J lost 8 bases; unmatched junction nucleotides: 11. Germline loops: CDR1 SGHTA, CDR2 FQGTGA. The CDR3 region has the DNA TGTGCCAGCATGAGGACAGGACCATTGGATGAGCAGTTCTTC. Protein sequence: CASMRTGPLDEQFF.

The count of this clone is one. The J gene is TRBJ2-6, the V gene TRBV9; D may be TRBD1 (5 bases). Deletions cut 4 bases from V and 3 bases from J, with 11 bases between. Germline V gene data show CDR1 as SGDLS and CDR2 as YYNGEE. The CDR3 extends over 15 amino acids. The CDR3 DNA reads TGTGCCAGCAGCCCAAGGGGTGTTGGGGCCAACGTCCTGACTTTC. This translates into CASSPRGVGANVLTF. Full variable domain (missing parts from reference TRBV9 and TRBJ2-6): DSGVTQTPKHLITATGQRVTLRCSPRSGDLSVYWYQQSLDQGLQFLIQYYNGEERAKGNILERFSAQQFPDLHSELNLSSLELGDSALYFCASSPRGVGANVLTFGAGSRLTVL.

This chain connects TRBV10-3 to TRBJ1-2, with D perhaps TRBD1 (6 bases). The germline V and J ends were trimmed by 6 bases and 5 bases, with 13 bases remaining between them. The length of the CDR3 is 13 residues. The germline V gene encodes CDR1 ENHRY and CDR2 SYGVKD. The CDR3 here is CAISATGIYGYTF. DNA for the CDR3: TGTGCCATCAGCGCCACAGGGATATATGGCTACACCTTC.

V and J are TRBV21-1 and TRBJ2-2; the table assigns TRBD1, which was not confirmed against the DNA. TRBV21-1 is a pseudogene segment. The CDR3 consists of 16 residues. The CDR3 region has the DNA TGTGCCAGCATGACACGGGACAACGCTTCGCAGAGGGAGCTGTTTTTT. Encoded protein: CASMTRDNASQRELFF.

The chain couples TRBV10-1 to TRBJ1-1, with TRBD1 matching 7 bases. The CDR3 is made up of 15 amino acids. The germline gives CDR1 WNHNN, CDR2 SYGVQD (reference sequence). V shed 0 bases and J 0 bases; nucleotides not matched to a gene: 1. The DNA of the CDR3 is TGCGCCAGCAGTGAGTCGACAGGGATGAACACTGAAGCTTTCTTT. It translates to CASSESTGMNTEAFF.

CDR3 in amino acids: CASSQGNPGNYGYTF. CDR3 coding DNA: TGCGCCAGCAGCCAAGGAAATCCCGGGAACTATGGCTACACCTTC. The chain uses TRBV4-1 and TRBJ1-2; D not certain. Looked up from germline, CDR1 is MGHRA and CDR2 is YSYEKL. V lost 1 base, J lost 2 bases, and 11 bases lay in between. The CDR3 has 15 amino acids.

J is TRBJ1-2 and V is TRBV2; TRBD1 aligns across 7 bases. Germline V gives CDR1 SNHLY, CDR2 FYNNEI. The junction had 14 bases not matched to a gene; V was cut back by 6 bases and J by 7 bases. The CDR3 is 15 residues long. As DNA, the CDR3 is TGTGCCAGCAGCGGGATCCAGGGGGTAGATGGTGGCTACACCTTC. It is translated as CASSGIQGVDGGYTF.

This chain joins TRBV10-3 and TRBJ2-5, with D perhaps matching TRBD1 (6 bases). Trimming left V 8 bases short and J 1 base short, with 14 bases between. This CDR3 comprises 14 residues. The germline V gene encodes CDR1 ENHRY and CDR2 SYGVKD. CDR3: CAILKDSLQETQYF. DNA of the CDR3: TGTGCCATCCTTAAGGACAGTCTCCAAGAGACCCAGTACTTC.